The 20 T cell receptor beta chains listed next were all sequenced from one sample in a study of cytomegalovirus exposure and HLA in healthy donors. The PCR contained 60 Vbeta and 13 Jbeta primers. Sequencing used immunoSEQ multiplex PCR; TCRdb keeps in-frame clones, though not all of them. The sample yields about 230,000 clones, 70% to 85% seen once. Source material: PBMCs. The source is a woman between 35 and 50 years old in good health and CMV-seronegative.

The V and J genes are TRBV12-1 and TRBJ2-7; TRBD2, as called in the table, went unchecked against the DNA. TRBV12-1 has pseudogene status. There are 15 residues in the CDR3. The CDR3 region has the DNA TGTGCCAGCAGCTCAAAGCGGGGGGGGGTCCACGAGCAGTACTTC. It yields the protein CASSSKRGGVHEQYF.

The chain has TRBV28 and TRBJ1-5; no reliable D call. V was cut by 5 bases and J by 5 bases, with 13 bases left in between. Germline CDR1 MDHEN, CDR2 SYDVKM. This CDR3 region has 14 residues. CDR3 nucleotide sequence: TGTGCCAGCAGTGGGTCAGCGTGGGATCAGCCCCAGCATTTT. Translation gives CASSGSAWDQPQHF.

This chain uses TRBV10-2 with TRBJ2-1, with 8 positions matching TRBD2. CDR1 WSHSY and CDR2 SAAADI come from the germline V gene. With V trimmed by 7 bases and J by 7 bases, 9 bases remained unmatched. There are 14 residues in the CDR3. CDR3 in amino acids: CASIGPGGRNEQFF. The CDR3 DNA reads as TGCGCCAGCATCGGCCCGGGGGGGCGGAATGAGCAGTTCTTC.

The chain links TRBV7-9 to TRBJ1-4; D call uncertain. Looked up from germline, CDR1 is SEHNR and CDR2 is FQNEAQ (reference sequence). The CDR3 is 12 residues long. The V and J ends lost 7 bases and 8 bases respectively, with 11 bases between them. DNA for the CDR3: TGTGCCAGCACCCCCGGGAGCGAAAAACTGTTTTTT. Translating it yields CASTPGSEKLFF.

The chain joins TRBV15 to TRBJ1-4; weak D call: TRBD1 (5 bases). CDR3 length: 13 amino acids. V was pared by 3 bases and J by 5 bases, with 7 bases between. Germline V gives CDR1 LNHNV, CDR2 YYDKDF (reference sequence). CDR3 region: CATSRTANEKLFF. As DNA, the CDR3 is TGTGCCACCAGCAGGACAGCCAATGAAAAACTGTTTTTT.

The chain recombines TRBV6-1 with TRBJ1-2; TRBD1 agrees at 9 bases. V was clipped by 8 bases and J by 2 bases; unmatched bases: 3. The CDR3 is made up of 13 amino acids. Germline-derived CDR1 and CDR2 are MNHNS and SASEGT. The DNA for the CDR3 is TGTGCCAGCCAGACAGGGGGGAACTATGGCTACACCTTC. It encodes CASQTGGNYGYTF.

The chain recombines TRBV2 with TRBJ2-3, with TRBD2 matching 10 bases. CDR3 length: 16 residues. V lost 4 bases and J lost 6; bases outside the gene matches: 10. The V gene's germline CDR1 is SNHLY and CDR2 FYNNEI. CDR3 nucleotide sequence: TGTGCCAGCAGTGTTTTGAGCGGGGGGGCAGGGGATACGCAGTATTTT. Translated, it gives CASSVLSGGAGDTQYF.

The chain employs TRBV7-9 and TRBJ2-1; TRBD2 agrees at 8 bases. The V gene's germline CDR1 is SEHNR and CDR2 FQNEAQ (reference sequence). The trim removed 7 bases at V and 1 base at J, leaving 6 bases unmatched. The CDR3 sequence is 15 residues long. The CDR3 loop is CASTTSGGSYNEQFF. CDR3 DNA sequence: TGTGCCAGCACCACCAGCGGGGGTTCCTACAATGAGCAGTTCTTC.

This chain connects TRBV6-5 to TRBJ2-1; 10 bases are shared with TRBD2. This CDR3 comprises 12 residues. Germline V gene lookup returns CDR1 MNHEY and CDR2 SVGAGI. Trimming removed 8 bases from V and 6 bases from J; junction bases left unmatched: 1. The CDR3, as DNA: TGTGCCAGCTCTAGCGGGGGCAATGAGCAGTTCTTC. Translated, it gives CASSSGGNEQFF.

V and J are TRBV7-2 and TRBJ2-5, with 11 bases aligning to TRBD2. The length of the CDR3 is 16 residues. J was trimmed by 4 bases and V by 6 bases; bases with no gene match: 10. Germline-derived CDR1 and CDR2 are SGHTA and FQGNSA. The CDR3 DNA is TGTGCCAGCAGACCCCGACTAGCGGGGTTTATAGAGACCCAGTACTTC. It is translated as CASRPRLAGFIETQYF.

This rearrangement joins TRBV28 to TRBJ1-2, with 10 bases aligning to TRBD1. Germline V gives CDR1 MDHEN, CDR2 SYDVKM. Germline trimming cut 4 bases from V and 4 bases from J; bases unmatched to any gene: 6. This CDR3 has 15 amino acids. The CDR3 DNA reads as TGTGCCAGCAGTTACCAGACAGGGGGCAGCTATGGCTACACCTTC. This sequence encodes CASSYQTGGSYGYTF.

The rearrangement links TRBV12-5 to TRBJ2-5, with TRBD2 matching 11 bases. The ends lost 6 bases at V and 3 bases at J; junction bases unmatched: 12. Germline lookup yields CDR1 LGHNT and CDR2 FRNRAP. The CDR3 is 17 residues long. The CDR3 spells CASGPSTPSGGKETQYF. DNA of the CDR3: TGTGCTAGTGGCCCCTCGACCCCTAGCGGGGGGAAAGAGACCCAGTACTTC.

Here the CDR3 reads CASGFGVTEAFF. The CDR3 DNA is TGTGCTAGTGGTTTCGGGGTCACTGAAGCTTTCTTT. The chain joins TRBV12-5 to TRBJ1-1, with D unclear. The CDR3 is 12 amino acids. CDR1 is LGHNT and CDR2 is FRNRAP in the germline V gene. Trimming cost V 3 bases and J 4 bases, with 6 bases left between them. The entire variable domain, with the rest obtained from reference TRBV12-5 and TRBJ1-1, is as follows: DARVTQTPRHKVTEMGQEVTMRCQPILGHNTVFWYRQTMMQGLELLAYFRNRAPLDDSGMPKDRFSAEMPDATLATLKIQPSEPRDSAVYFCASGFGVTEAFFGQGTRLTVV.

J is TRBJ2-3 and V is TRBV7-9; 13 bases are shared with TRBD2. The V gene's germline CDR1 is SEHNR and CDR2 FQNEAQ (reference sequence). The CDR3 contains 17 residues. Germline trimming cut 5 bases from V and 2 bases from J; bases unmatched to any gene: 7. The CDR3 DNA reads TGTGCCAGCAGCAGAGGGACTAGCGGGACCGACACAGATACGCAGTATTTT. This translates into CASSRGTSGTDTDTQYF. The whole variable domain, remainder taken from reference TRBV7-9 and TRBJ2-3, is DTGVSQNPRHKITKRGQNVTFRCDPISEHNRLYWYRQTLGQGPEFLTYFQNEAQLEKSRLLSDRFSAERPKGSFSTLEIQRTEQGDSAMYLCASSRGTSGTDTDTQYFGPGTRLTVL.

The rearrangement uses TRBV7-8 and TRBJ2-7, with D possibly matching TRBD1 (5 bases). Trimming stripped 0 bases from V and 2 bases from J, with 11 bases between. This CDR3 contains 15 residues. Germline CDR1 SGHVS, CDR2 FQNEAQ. CDR3 loop: CASSLAGRVTYEQYF. The CDR3 region has the DNA TGTGCCAGCAGCTTAGCAGGCAGGGTCACCTACGAGCAGTACTTC.

This clone was counted once. This CDR3 is CASSYSGGPTSEQYF. The CDR3 DNA follows: TGTGCCAGCAGTTACTCCGGGGGGCCAACATCCGAGCAGTACTTC. This sequence joins TRBV6-6 and TRBJ2-7, with D tentatively TRBD2 (7 bases). The length of the CDR3 is 15 residues. CDR1 is MNHNY, CDR2 SVGAGI, per germline (reference sequence). Trimming took 0 bases from V and 6 from J, leaving 15 bases between them.

This chain's CDR3 is CASSQDGQGPYTEAFF. CDR3 nucleotides: TGCGCCAGCAGCCAAGACGGACAGGGCCCGTACACTGAAGCTTTCTTT. V usage is TRBV4-1 and J usage is TRBJ1-1; 8 nucleotides match TRBD1. Unmatched junction bases numbered 6, after V lost 0 bases and J lost 3 bases. The germline V gene has CDR1 MGHRA and CDR2 YSYEKL. The CDR3 runs 16 residues.

The chain joins TRBV6-5 to TRBJ1-4; 9 positions match TRBD1. Germline V CDR1 and CDR2: MNHEY, SVGAGI. V lost 6 bases to trimming and J lost 7 bases; unmatched junction nucleotides: 9. CDR3 length: 15 amino acids. This chain's CDR3 is CASSQGTGKSEKLFF. The CDR3 DNA follows: TGTGCCAGCAGCCAGGGGACAGGGAAAAGTGAAAAACTGTTTTTT.

The chain links TRBV9 to TRBJ2-1, with 7 bases matching TRBD2. Losses at the gene ends were 3 bases for V and 3 bases for J; bases not matched to a gene: 6. The CDR3 sequence is 15 residues long. CDR1 SGDLS and CDR2 YYNGEE come from the germline V gene. The CDR3 DNA is TGTGCCAGCAGCGCGCGACTAGCCCTCTACAATGAGCAGTTCTTC. This translates into CASSARLALYNEQFF.

The chain joins TRBV10-2 to TRBJ1-6, with 9 bases matching TRBD1. From germline, CDR1 is WSHSY and CDR2 SAAADI. Trimming removed 2 bases from V and 7 bases from J; junction bases left unmatched: 3. CDR3 length: 15 amino acids. The CDR3 DNA reads as TGCGCCAGCAGTGAGGGACAGGGGCTCAATTCACCCCTCCACTTT. It specifies CASSEGQGLNSPLHF.